These 10 T cell receptor beta chains originate from one sample sequenced in a study of T cells after yellow fever vaccination. From the 5' RACE reads, TCRdb called clonotypes with MiXCR, one entry per CDR3 protein. The profile shows 450,000 to 550,000 distinct CDR3 sequences, about 19% of them singletons. The sequencing used PBMCs, collected 15 days after the yellow fever booster vaccination. These receptors all stem from a young man who received the YFV17D yellow fever vaccine.

This clonotype occurred a few times. The CDR3 DNA follows: TGTGCCAGCAGCGGCCCGGGACAGGAGAACACCGGGGAGCTGTTTTTT. Translation: CASSGPGQENTGELFF. This chain connects TRBV9 to TRBJ2-2; 8 nucleotides match TRBD1. The CDR3 runs to 16 residues. Germline assignment: CDR1 SGDLS and CDR2 YYNGEE. The V and J ends lost 3 bases and 1 base, in that order; junction bases with no gene match: 5.

The chain joins TRBV12-3 or TRBV12-4 to TRBJ2-3; 11 bases map to TRBD2. V was pared by 5 bases and J by 3 bases, with 7 bases of the junction left unmatched. The CDR3 runs to 16 residues. CDR3 coding DNA: TGTGCCAGCAGTCTCTTAGCGGGAGGGTGGACAGATACGCAGTATTTT. Encoded protein: CASSLLAGGWTDTQYF.

There are many counts of this clonotype. V usage is TRBV5-1 and J usage is TRBJ2-2, with 9 bases that match TRBD2. CDR3 length: 16 residues. Germline CDR1 is SGHRS and CDR2 is YFSETQ. V shed 1 base and J 4 bases; nucleotides not matched to a gene: 5. This CDR3 reads CASSLMETSGTGELFF. The CDR3 region has the DNA TGCGCCAGCAGCTTGATGGAGACTAGCGGCACCGGGGAGCTGTTTTTT.

This clonotype was detected a few times. In DNA, the CDR3 is TGTGCCAGCAGCTCGCAAGGGAACAATGAGCAGTTCTTC. Its protein product is CASSSQGNNEQFF. V and J are TRBV7-2 and TRBJ2-1; D remains ambiguous. The CDR3 sequence is 13 residues long. Per germline, CDR1 SGHTA and CDR2 FQGNSA. V was clipped by 4 bases and J by 5 bases, with 9 bases between them.

The CDR3 DNA sequence: TGTGCCAGCAGTGGGGGAGAGCGGGAGGTACACGAGCAGTACTTC. Translation: CASSGGEREVHEQYF. The J gene is TRBJ2-7, the V gene TRBV25-1, with 9 positions matching TRBD2. Germline CDR1 and CDR2: MGHDK and SYGVNS. The CDR3 length is 15 residues. V was clipped by 4 bases and J by 5 bases; unmatched bases: 9.

There are a few counts of this clonotype. CDR3 protein: CAISLGQSTDTQYF. CDR3 bases: TGTGCCATCAGTTTAGGACAGTCCACAGATACGCAGTATTTT. The chain has TRBV10-3 and TRBJ2-3; maybe TRBD1 (6 bases). The CDR3 totals 14 residues. The V gene lost 5 bases and the J gene lost 2 bases, with 11 bases spanning the gap. Germline V gives CDR1 ENHRY, CDR2 SYGVKD.

This clonotype came up a few times. The genes are TRBV27 and TRBJ2-5, with D possibly being TRBD1 (7 bases). This CDR3 is built from 13 residues. Trimming pared 4 bases from V and 4 bases from J, leaving 10 bases between. Germline CDR1 is MNHEY and CDR2 is SMNVEV (reference sequence). CDR3 coding DNA: TGTGCCAGCAGTTCAGGGGGGTTAGAGACCCAGTACTTC. Translating gives CASSSGGLETQYF.

This clonotype was recorded only once. The J gene is TRBJ2-1, the V gene TRBV20-1, with 9 bases matching TRBD1. J was trimmed by 5 bases and V by 4 bases; bases with no gene match: 9. This CDR3 has 15 amino acids. The germline CDR1 and CDR2 sequences are DFQATT and SNEGSKA (reference sequence). Here the CDR3 DNA reads TGCAGTGCTAAGACGGACAGGGGCGGAGACAATGAGCAGTTCTTC. Residues: CSAKTDRGGDNEQFF.

This clonotype was seen a handful of times. The V call is TRBV29-1, the J call TRBJ2-5; weak D call: TRBD2 (6 bases). Germline V CDR1 and CDR2: SQVTM, ANQGSEA. Trimming shortened V by 8 bases and J by 5 bases, and 15 bases separated the two germline ends. There are 12 residues in the CDR3. CDR3 DNA sequence: TGCAGCACCCGACTAGTCTTGGAGACCCAGTACTTC. It yields the protein CSTRLVLETQYF.

V is TRBV6-2 or TRBV6-3 and J is TRBJ2-5, with 8 bases aligning to TRBD2. Per germline, CDR1 MNHEY and CDR2 SVGEGT. This CDR3 has 15 amino acids. J lost 4 bases, V lost 6 bases, and 10 bases had no gene match. CDR3 DNA: TGTGCCAGCAGCCGTGGGACTAGAGGACGAGAGACCCAGTACTTC. It yields the protein CASSRGTRGRETQYF.